This T cell receptor beta chain was sequenced for a study of cytomegalovirus exposure and HLA in healthy donors. Notes on the study in general: Immune exposure data for these donors was limited to CMV serostatus. One variant, a missense change in DCLRE1C, was linked in a later analysis to TCR beta V- and J-gene trimming.

PCR primers comprised 60 Vbeta and 13 Jbeta primers. Clones were sequenced by immunoSEQ multiplex PCR, and TCRdb holds only the in-frame ones, with some missing. The repertoire consists of over 150,000 clones, with approximately 80% occurring once and the leading ten covering under 5%. CDR3 length equals 16 residues. CDR1 is SGHVS, CDR2 FNYEAQ, per germline. V was shortened by 1 base and J by 0 bases, with 10 bases between the two germline ends. Comments on this clone: Its specificity is not known.

The receptor's source is a man aged 18 to 29 in good health and CMV-seronegative. The chain is built from TRBV7-6 and TRBJ1-3; D remains unclear. The specimen was PBMCs. The DNA for the CDR3 is TGTGCCAGCAGCTTAGGAGGCGGGAGCTCTGGAAACACCATATATTTT. This translates into CASSLGGGSSGNTIYF.